The 25 T cell receptor beta chains below come from one sample, sequenced in a study of T cells in localized non-small cell lung cancer. Clones were sequenced by immunoSEQ multiplex PCR, and TCRdb holds only the in-frame ones, with some missing. This table holds around 1,200 clones, just over 20% found once. The sample consisted of normal lung tissue next to the tumor, taken before any cancer treatment. These receptor sequences come from a female donor older than 55 with stage I squamous cell lung carcinoma.

This chain uses TRBV28 with TRBJ1-1, with TRBD1 as a possible D gene (6 bases). CDR1 and CDR2 from the germline V gene are MDHEN and SYDVKM. Deletions cut 2 bases from V and 6 bases from J, with 13 bases between. The CDR3 is 14 residues long. The CDR3 loop is CASSLVPGAPEAFF. The CDR3 coding sequence is TGTGCCAGCAGTTTAGTCCCGGGGGCTCCTGAAGCTTTCTTT.

Judged by abundance, this clone is hyperexpanded. The chain combines TRBV11-3 with TRBJ2-7; unclear D gene. Germline values: CDR1 SGHNT, CDR2 YENEEA. The V end was cut by 0 bases, the J end by 0 bases, with 6 bases between. The CDR3 covers 14 residues. The CDR3 region has the DNA TGTGCCAGCAGCTTAGATGGCTACTCCTACGAGCAGTACTTC. This codes for CASSLDGYSYEQYF.

This clone came up a few times. Here the CDR3 reads CASITLRGTYGYTF. CDR3 bases: TGTGCCAGCATCACTCTACGGGGGACCTATGGCTACACCTTC. This chain joins TRBV12-5 and TRBJ1-2, with D tentatively TRBD1 (5 bases). Per germline, CDR1 LGHNT and CDR2 FRNRAP. CDR3 length: 14 amino acids.

Judged by abundance, this clone is hyperexpanded. V gene TRBV11-3 combines with J gene TRBJ1-4; 8 bases fit TRBD1. Trimming cost V 0 bases and J 8 bases; bases outside gene matches: 5. Germline V gene lookup returns CDR1 SGHNT and CDR2 YENEEA. This CDR3 region has 15 residues. DNA of the CDR3: TGTGCCAGCAGCTTAGAACCAGGGGGCGACGAAAAACTGTTTTTT. This gives the protein CASSLEPGGDEKLFF.

The J gene is TRBJ1-2, the V gene TRBV28; 7 bases align to TRBD1. The germline V gene encodes CDR1 MDHEN and CDR2 SYDVKM. CDR3 length: 15 residues. Trimming at V came to 2 bases and at J to 8 bases, leaving 11 bases not matched to a gene. The CDR3 DNA follows: TGTGCCAGCAGTTTACCTGGGGGCCAAGGGGGCGGCTACACCTTC. Translation: CASSLPGGQGGGYTF.

This sequence joins TRBV28 and TRBJ2-1, with TRBD1 identical over 10 bases. Germline lookup yields CDR1 MDHEN and CDR2 SYDVKM. The CDR3 is 13 residues long. J was trimmed by 8 bases and V by 7 bases; bases with no gene match: 5. The CDR3 DNA reads as TGTGCCAGCAAGGGGACAGGGGCGGATGAGCAGTTCTTC. Encoded protein: CASKGTGADEQFF.

This clone was seen more than once but under ten times. One end of the junction fails to match germline, which may point to a read error. The chain links TRBV9 to TRBJ1-4; D gene ambiguous. The CDR3 sequence is 15 residues long. Germline assignment: CDR1 SGDLS and CDR2 YYNGEE. CDR3 coding DNA: TGTGCCAGCAGTGTAGGCCAGGCGAATAATGAAAAACTGTTTTTT. As protein: CASSVGQANNEKLFF.

The chain combines TRBV19 with TRBJ2-5; 9 bases fit TRBD2. CDR1 and CDR2 from the germline V gene are LNHDA and SQIVND (reference sequence). Unmatched junction bases numbered 13, after V lost 1 base and J lost 7 bases. The CDR3 is 17 residues long. The CDR3 bases are TGTGCCAGTAGTATAGCCTGGACTAGCGTCCCTTCAGGGACCCAGTACTTC. Translated: CASSIAWTSVPSGTQYF.

In this sample, this clone turned up a few times. This rearrangement joins TRBV14 to TRBJ1-1, with 8 bases matching TRBD1. The CDR3 runs to 12 residues. Trimming cost V 2 bases and J 9 bases; bases outside gene matches: 2. Germline V gene sequence: CDR1 SGHDN, CDR2 FVKESK. CDR3 region: CASSQWDRKAFF. The CDR3, as DNA: TGTGCCAGCAGCCAATGGGACAGGAAAGCTTTCTTT.

This clone was detected a few times. The chain has TRBV28 and TRBJ2-3; 12 bases agree with TRBD2. From germline, CDR1 is MDHEN and CDR2 SYDVKM. The CDR3 length is 16 residues. With V trimmed by 5 bases and J by 2 bases, 5 bases remained unmatched. The CDR3 bases are TGTGCCAGCAGTCCAAGACTAGCGGGGGCCACAGATACGCAGTATTTT. Protein product: CASSPRLAGATDTQYF.

This chain links TRBV9 with TRBJ2-3; TRBD2 matches 7 bases. Trimming at V came to 6 bases and at J to 3 bases, leaving 7 bases not matched to a gene. The germline CDR1 and CDR2 sequences are SGDLS and YYNGEE. The CDR3 runs 14 residues. The CDR3 DNA reads TGTGCCAGCAATGCGGGGACTATGACAGATACGCAGTATTTT. This gives the protein CASNAGTMTDTQYF. Variable domain in full (rest from reference TRBV9 and TRBJ2-3): DSGVTQTPKHLITATGQRVTLRCSPRSGDLSVYWYQQSLDQGLQFLIQYYNGEERAKGNILERFSAQQFPDLHSELNLSSLELGDSALYFCASNAGTMTDTQYFGPGTRLTVL.

The rearrangement joins TRBV11-3 to TRBJ2-5, with 11 bases aligning to TRBD2. Germline lookup yields CDR1 SGHNT and CDR2 YENEEA. This CDR3 contains 17 residues. The ends lost 3 bases at V and 3 bases at J; junction bases unmatched: 9. The CDR3 DNA reads as TGTGCCAGCAGCTTGCCTGGCGCTAGCGGGGGGAAAGAGACCCAGTACTTC. Protein product: CASSLPGASGGKETQYF.

This chain joins TRBV19 and TRBJ2-7, with TRBD1 matching 10 bases. Losses at the gene ends were 3 bases for V and 4 bases for J; bases not matched to a gene: 6. The CDR3 sequence is 15 residues long. Germline V gene lookup returns CDR1 LNHDA and CDR2 SQIVND (reference sequence). CDR3 loop: CASSITGTGEYEQYF. In DNA form, the CDR3 reads TGTGCCAGTAGTATTACCGGGACAGGGGAGTACGAGCAGTACTTC.

J is TRBJ2-7 and V is TRBV6-8, with TRBD2 identical over 11 bases. V was clipped by 10 bases and J by 0 bases; unmatched bases: 8. The CDR3 runs 15 residues. The germline V gene encodes CDR1 MNHGY and CDR2 SAAAGT. The CDR3 is CAIRDTSGSSYEQYF. CDR3 DNA sequence: TGTGCCATCAGGGATACTAGCGGGAGCTCCTACGAGCAGTACTTC.

This clone was detected only a few times. The genes are TRBV9 and TRBJ2-6; TRBD1 agrees at 7 bases. J gave up 2 bases and V 8 bases, and 25 bases lay outside the gene matches. The CDR3 sequence is 21 residues long. In germline, CDR1 is SGDLS, CDR2 YYNGEE. The CDR3 coding sequence is TGTGCCAGGGTTTTCGACGTCATCGGGACAGCATCCCCCACTGGGGCCAACGTCCTGACTTTC. It codes for CARVFDVIGTASPTGANVLTF.

V and J are TRBV9 and TRBJ1-5, with 7 nucleotides matching TRBD1. The V segment lost 5 bases and the J segment 7 bases; nucleotides outside the gene matches: 6. CDR3 size: 13 residues. The germline gives CDR1 SGDLS, CDR2 YYNGEE. CDR3 nucleotides: TGTGCCAGCAGTGAAGACAGGGACCAGCCCCAGCATTTT. This gives the protein CASSEDRDQPQHF.

This clone was found a few times. This chain uses TRBV28 with TRBJ1-3; D gene unclear. Looked up from germline, CDR1 is MDHEN and CDR2 is SYDVKM. This CDR3 comprises 16 residues. V shed 2 bases and J shed 0 bases, with 11 bases lying between them. CDR3 protein: CASSLLGGVSGNTIYF. The DNA for the CDR3 is TGTGCCAGCAGTTTACTGGGTGGGGTCTCTGGAAACACCATATATTTT.

The CDR3, as DNA: TGCGCCAGCAGCCAAGAAGGAAATGAGCAGTTCTTC. Its protein is CASSQEGNEQFF. The gene calls are TRBV4-1 and TRBJ2-1; D not resolved. Germline assignment: CDR1 MGHRA and CDR2 YSYEKL. This CDR3 contains 12 residues. V gave up 0 bases and J gave up 7 bases, with 4 bases separating them.

This clone turned up a few times. The chain carries TRBV11-3 and TRBJ2-3; tentative D call: TRBD2 (7 bases). Germline V lookup: CDR1 SGHNT, CDR2 YENEEA. Trimming cost V 3 bases and J 0 bases, with 16 bases left between them. CDR3 length: 17 residues. CDR3 nucleotide sequence: TGTGCCAGCAGCTTGGGGGGGGCAGACCCAAGCACAGATACGCAGTATTTT. Encoded protein: CASSLGGADPSTDTQYF.

In its sample, this clone was seen a few times. The chain uses TRBV11-3 and TRBJ2-3; no firm D call. V was cut by 2 bases and J by 2 bases, with 11 bases left in between. Germline values: CDR1 SGHNT, CDR2 YENEEA. The CDR3 loop spans 15 amino acids. The DNA for the CDR3 is TGTGCCAGCAGCTTAAACCCCGGATACACAGATACGCAGTATTTT. As protein: CASSLNPGYTDTQYF.

The chain carries TRBV6-8 and TRBJ1-1; TRBD1 might be the D (5 bases). Germline V gene lookup returns CDR1 MNHGY and CDR2 SAAAGT. The CDR3 spans 12 residues. V gave up 5 bases and J gave up 7 bases, with 11 bases separating them. The CDR3: CASSLGRHEAFF. For the CDR3, the DNA is TGTGCCAGCAGTCTGGGACGGCATGAAGCTTTCTTT.

This clone was detected a few times. This chain joins TRBV11-3 and TRBJ2-1; D is unclear. The V end was cut by 6 bases, the J end by 5 bases, with 14 bases between. CDR1 is SGHNT, CDR2 YENEEA, per germline. CDR3 size: 14 residues. CDR3 bases: TGTGCCAGCAGGCCACTCGAGCGCCACAATGAGCAGTTCTTC. Translated: CASRPLERHNEQFF.

This clone was counted only a few times. The CDR3 region has the DNA TGTGCCAGCTCACCACCGCAGCGGGGGGGGCCCGAGACCCAGTACTTC. This sequence encodes CASSPPQRGGPETQYF. This chain links TRBV18 with TRBJ2-5, with 10 bases that match TRBD2. J was trimmed by 5 bases and V by 0 bases; bases with no gene match: 6. The CDR3 covers 16 residues. CDR1 is KGHSH and CDR2 is LQKENI in the germline V gene.

This clone was seen more than once but under ten times. The chain employs TRBV6-8 and TRBJ2-1, with TRBD2 as a possible D gene (5 bases). V was cut by 5 bases and J by 6 bases, with 14 bases left in between. From germline, CDR1 is MNHGY and CDR2 SAAAGT. The CDR3 runs 14 residues. The CDR3 DNA follows: TGTGCCAGCAGTACCGAACTAGTAAGCAATGAGCAGTTCTTC. It translates to CASSTELVSNEQFF.

The J gene is TRBJ2-7, the V gene TRBV11-3; 7 positions match TRBD2. V lost 1 base to trimming and J lost 0 bases; unmatched junction nucleotides: 6. This CDR3 is built from 16 residues. The germline V gene has CDR1 SGHNT and CDR2 YENEEA. CDR3 residues: CASSLGGRAGSYEQYF. DNA for the CDR3: TGTGCCAGCAGCTTAGGTGGGAGGGCAGGCTCCTACGAGCAGTACTTC.